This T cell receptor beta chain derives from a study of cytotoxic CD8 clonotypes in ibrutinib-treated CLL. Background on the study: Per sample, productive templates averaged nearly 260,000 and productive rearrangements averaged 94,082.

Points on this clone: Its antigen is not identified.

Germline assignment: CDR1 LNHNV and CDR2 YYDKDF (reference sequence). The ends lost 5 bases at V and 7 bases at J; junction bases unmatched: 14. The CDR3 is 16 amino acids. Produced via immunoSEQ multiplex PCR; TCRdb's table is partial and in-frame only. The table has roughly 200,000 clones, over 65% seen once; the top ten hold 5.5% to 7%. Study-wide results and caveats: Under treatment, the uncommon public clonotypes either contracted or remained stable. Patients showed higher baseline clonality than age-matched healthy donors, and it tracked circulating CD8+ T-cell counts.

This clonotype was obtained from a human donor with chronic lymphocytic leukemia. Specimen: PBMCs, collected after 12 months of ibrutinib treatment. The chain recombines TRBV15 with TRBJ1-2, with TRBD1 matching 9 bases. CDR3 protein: CATSFGDRVVVGGYTF. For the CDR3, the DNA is TGTGCCACCAGCTTTGGGGACAGGGTGGTTGTTGGTGGCTACACCTTC.